The 11 T cell receptor beta chains listed next were all sequenced from one sample in a study of cytomegalovirus exposure and HLA in healthy donors. The PCR contained 60 Vbeta and 13 Jbeta primers. Method: immunoSEQ multiplex PCR; TCRdb's copy keeps in-frame clones and lacks some. Here the sample spans under 150,000 clones, around 72% being singletons. Sequenced sample: PBMCs. Receptors were obtained from a man aged 45-60 years in good health and CMV-seropositive.

Details on this clone: One end of the junction varies from germline; a read error may be responsible. Different DNA sequences within this sample yield the same CDR3. The chain couples TRBV5-6 to TRBJ1-2; D ambiguous. The CDR3 is made up of 14 amino acids. Germline loops: CDR1 SGHDT, CDR2 YYEEEE. The CDR3 nucleotides are TGCGCCAGTGGTAAGGGAGGACCCAGCCCTGGCTACACCTTC. This codes for CASGKGGPSPGYTF.

The genes are TRBV10-2 and TRBJ1-2; 9 bases fit TRBD1. Unmatched junction bases numbered 8, after V lost 4 bases and J lost 8 bases. The CDR3 consists of 14 residues. Germline V CDR1 and CDR2: WSHSY, SAAADI. CDR3 residues: CASSGQGDSGGYTF. The CDR3 DNA reads TGCGCCAGCAGTGGACAGGGGGATTCGGGCGGCTACACCTTC.

This CDR3 is CASSIERGYTGELFF. The CDR3, as DNA: TGTGCCAGTAGTATCGAGCGGGGGTACACCGGGGAGCTGTTTTTT. The chain joins TRBV19 to TRBJ2-2; 8 nucleotides line up with TRBD2. The trim removed 3 bases at V and 3 bases at J, leaving 3 bases unmatched. The CDR3 is 15 amino acids. Germline CDR1 LNHDA, CDR2 SQIVND (reference sequence).

The V gene is TRBV7-9, the J gene TRBJ2-7; TRBD2 is a possible D gene (6 bases). CDR1 is SEHNR and CDR2 is FQNEAQ in the germline V gene (reference sequence). This CDR3 contains 13 residues. V was pared by 5 bases and J by 5 bases, with 13 bases between. DNA of the CDR3: TGTGCCAGCAGCCCCAGGACTATCGACGAGCAGTACTTC. Translated, it gives CASSPRTIDEQYF.

This chain joins TRBV19 and TRBJ1-1; TRBD1 agrees at 8 bases. The CDR3 spans 15 residues. The trim removed 8 bases at V and 3 bases at J, leaving 11 bases unmatched. Per the germline V gene, CDR1 is LNHDA and CDR2 is SQIVND (reference sequence). CDR3 sequence reads: CASLGTGGTYTEAFF. In DNA form, the CDR3 reads TGTGCCAGTCTAGGGACAGGCGGGACGTACACTGAAGCTTTCTTT.

In this sample, this clone turned up a few times. The chain uses TRBV25-1 and TRBJ1-4; TRBD1 agrees at 8 bases. CDR1 and CDR2 from the germline V gene are MGHDK and SYGVNS. The CDR3 sequence is 16 residues long. V dropped 4 bases and J dropped 1; count of bases not matched to a gene: 5. The CDR3 coding sequence is TGTGCCAGCAGTGCCGGGACAGGCCGAACTAATGAAAAACTGTTTTTT. Its translation is CASSAGTGRTNEKLFF.

The chain recombines TRBV5-1 with TRBJ2-2; 10 bases map to TRBD2. V lost 0 bases and J lost 6; bases outside the gene matches: 2. The CDR3 runs to 15 residues. Germline CDR1 is SGHRS and CDR2 is YFSETQ. The CDR3 nucleotides read TGCGCCAGCAGCTTGGAAGCGGGAGGGGCCGGGGAGCTGTTTTTT. This codes for CASSLEAGGAGELFF.

The chain uses TRBV5-6 and TRBJ2-2, with TRBD2 matching over 8 bases. CDR1 is SGHDT and CDR2 is YYEEEE in the germline V gene. This CDR3 comprises 13 residues. J gave up 5 bases and V 4 bases, and 1 base lay outside the gene matches. The CDR3 bases are TGTGCCAGCAGCCCGGGGGGGACCGGGGAGCTGTTTTTT. Translating gives CASSPGGTGELFF.

The chain is built from TRBV2 and TRBJ2-3, with D perhaps matching TRBD2 (5 bases). V gave up 7 bases and J gave up 2 bases, with 10 bases separating them. This CDR3 spans 13 amino acids. CDR1 is SNHLY and CDR2 is FYNNEI in the germline V gene. CDR3 sequence: CASTWENTDTQYF. The CDR3 bases are TGTGCCAGCACATGGGAGAACACAGATACGCAGTATTTT.

The chain has TRBV10-2 and TRBJ1-4, with a weak D call TRBD1 (5 bases). Trimming stripped 5 bases from V and 4 bases from J, with 11 bases between. The germline V gene has CDR1 WSHSY and CDR2 SAAADI. The CDR3 length is 14 residues. CDR3 sequence reads: CASSSTGHNEKLFF. As DNA, the CDR3 is TGCGCCAGCAGTTCCACAGGTCATAATGAAAAACTGTTTTTT.

J is TRBJ2-5 and V is TRBV27; D perhaps matches TRBD2 (6 bases). Germline loops: CDR1 MNHEY, CDR2 SMNVEV (reference sequence). CDR3 length equals 13 residues. Trimming left V 2 bases short and J 2 bases short, with 6 bases between. The CDR3 loop is CASSLGRQETQYF. Written as DNA, the CDR3 is TGTGCCAGCAGTTTAGGGAGGCAAGAGACCCAGTACTTC.